The 25 T cell receptor beta chains below were found in one sample sequenced in a study of robustness of blood B and T cell sequencing. mRNA, not genomic DNA, served as the source for TCR beta repertoires. cDNA synthesis used template switching with a 5' universal priming oligo. A 12-nucleotide random UMI in the template-switch oligo labeled every cDNA molecule. TCRdb ran MiXCR on the PCR reads and lists one entry per CDR3 protein. The sample lists hundreds of distinct CDR3 sequences; over 70% were seen once. Specimen: peripheral blood. These receptors all stem from a human donor in good health.

V gene TRBV12-3 or TRBV12-4 combines with J gene TRBJ2-7; D may be TRBD2 (6 bases). This CDR3 is built from 15 residues. Trimming stripped 5 bases from V and 0 bases from J, with 14 bases between. CDR3: CASSPPGLRSYEQYF. Written as DNA, the CDR3 is TGTGCCAGCAGTCCCCCGGGACTGCGCTCCTACGAGCAGTACTTC.

This chain links TRBV7-8 with TRBJ1-5; D is perhaps TRBD1 (5 bases). Looked up from germline, CDR1 is SGHVS and CDR2 is FQNEAQ. This CDR3 spans 16 amino acids. Trimming left V 2 bases short and J 6 bases short, with 17 bases between. The CDR3 DNA reads as TGTGCCAGCAGCTTAAGGGTCGAGGGGAATCCTCAGCCCCAGCATTTT. It encodes CASSLRVEGNPQPQHF.

This chain links TRBV10-3 with TRBJ1-6; D not certain. CDR3 length equals 15 residues. Trimming pared 6 bases from V and 2 bases from J, leaving 11 bases between. Germline-derived CDR1 and CDR2 are ENHRY and SYGVKD. The CDR3 DNA sequence: TGTGCCATCAGGGCCCTGATGCCCTATAATTCACCCCTCCACTTT. It codes for CAIRALMPYNSPLHF.

This chain uses TRBV6-1 with TRBJ2-6, with D perhaps matching TRBD1 (6 bases). V gave up 8 bases and J gave up 0 bases, with 11 bases separating them. The CDR3 extends over 15 amino acids. CDR1 and CDR2 (germline): MNHNS, SASEGT. In DNA form, the CDR3 reads TGTGCCAGCGCTAAGGGGGTCTCTGGGGCCAACGTCCTGACTTTC. It specifies CASAKGVSGANVLTF.

The V and J genes are TRBV5-6 and TRBJ1-2; the D is unclear. Trimming removed 0 bases from V and 0 bases from J, with 6 bases in between. CDR3 size: 14 residues. The germline gives CDR1 SGHDT, CDR2 YYEEEE. CDR3 DNA sequence: TGTGCCAGCAGCTTGGCGCAAGCTAACTATGGCTACACCTTC. Protein sequence: CASSLAQANYGYTF.

V is TRBV10-3 and J is TRBJ1-1; no reliable D call. From germline, CDR1 is ENHRY and CDR2 SYGVKD. The CDR3 runs to 14 residues. With 8 bases removed from V and 5 bases from J, the gap between germline ends came to 18 bases. CDR3 DNA sequence: TGTGCCATCTACGACTCAACCATGGGGACTGAAGCTTTCTTT. Its translation: CAIYDSTMGTEAFF.

The chain uses TRBV7-2 and TRBJ1-3, with D perhaps matching TRBD1 (6 bases). Germline V gene data show CDR1 as SGHTA and CDR2 as FQGNSA. CDR3 length equals 15 residues. V was shortened by 5 bases and J by 0 bases, with 11 bases between the two germline ends. DNA of the CDR3: TGTGCCAGCAGCCCCGACAGGTTCTCTGGAAACACCATATATTTT. This gives the protein CASSPDRFSGNTIYF.

This clonotype has only one observation. V usage is TRBV5-6 and J usage is TRBJ1-1, with no clear D. V lost 5 bases to trimming and J lost 0 bases, with 5 bases between them. This CDR3 has 12 residues. Germline V gene lookup returns CDR1 SGHDT and CDR2 YYEEEE. CDR3 protein: CASRAMNTEAFF. CDR3 bases: TGTGCCAGCAGGGCGATGAACACTGAAGCTTTCTTT.

In its sample, this clonotype was seen a few times. The chain combines TRBV4-1 with TRBJ1-3; 11 nucleotides line up with TRBD1. The CDR3 runs to 16 residues. After removal of 4 bases from V and 2 bases from J, the junction contained 4 bases not matched to a gene. Germline lookup yields CDR1 MGHRA and CDR2 YSYEKL. The CDR3 region is CASSPAGQGAGNTIYF. CDR3 nucleotides: TGCGCCAGCAGCCCGGCGGGACAGGGGGCTGGAAACACCATATATTTT.

V usage is TRBV4-2 and J usage is TRBJ2-3, with 7 positions matching TRBD2. The V gene end was trimmed by 3 bases and the J gene end by 2 bases; junction bases not matched to a gene: 14. Per germline, CDR1 LGHNA and CDR2 YNFKEQ. CDR3 length: 18 residues. The CDR3 region is CASSQTSLSGDLTDTQYF. CDR3 DNA: TGTGCCAGCAGCCAGACGAGCTTAAGCGGGGACCTCACAGATACGCAGTATTTT.

The chain carries TRBV30 and TRBJ1-2; unclear D gene. V was trimmed by 8 bases and J by 6 bases, leaving 13 bases between them. Germline V gives CDR1 GTSNPN, CDR2 SVGIG (reference sequence). The CDR3 sequence is 11 residues long. The CDR3 nucleotides read TGTGCCCGGGGTCGGGGTAATGGCTACACCTTC. Protein product: CARGRGNGYTF.

The chain is built from TRBV7-9 and TRBJ2-3; the D is unclear. The germline V gene has CDR1 SEHNR and CDR2 FQNEAQ (reference sequence). The CDR3 is made up of 13 amino acids. Deletions cut 1 base from V and 1 base from J, with 3 bases between. CDR3: CASSLERTDTQYF. The CDR3 nucleotides are TGTGCCAGCAGCTTAGAGCGCACAGATACGCAGTATTTT. The variable domain in full, with the rest retrieved from reference TRBV7-9 and TRBJ2-3, is DTGVSQNPRHKITKRGQNVTFRCDPISEHNRLYWYRQTLGQGPEFLTYFQNEAQLEKSRLLSDRFSAERPKGSFSTLEIQRTEQGDSAMYLCASSLERTDTQYFGPGTRLTVL.

The rearrangement uses TRBV14 and TRBJ2-1, with 12 nucleotides matching TRBD2. Germline V gene lookup returns CDR1 SGHDN and CDR2 FVKESK. This CDR3 is built from 16 residues. V lost 4 bases and J lost 7; bases outside the gene matches: 8. For the CDR3, the DNA is TGTGCCAGCAGCCCAGAACTAGCGGGGGGCCGGAATGAGCAGTTCTTC. The encoded protein is CASSPELAGGRNEQFF.

In its sample, this clonotype ranks as large. This rearrangement joins TRBV6-1 to TRBJ2-3; TRBD2 agrees at 7 bases. CDR3 length: 16 amino acids. J gave up 0 bases and V 6 bases, and 9 bases lay outside the gene matches. Germline V gives CDR1 MNHNS, CDR2 SASEGT. The DNA of the CDR3 is TGTGCCAGCAGCCTCCCCGGGGGGACTAGCACAGATACGCAGTATTTT. Its translation is CASSLPGGTSTDTQYF.

V and J are TRBV7-2 and TRBJ1-4; D gene unclear. Germline loops: CDR1 SGHTA, CDR2 FQGNSA. The V gene lost 0 bases and the J gene lost 5 bases, with 1 base spanning the gap. The CDR3 contains 12 residues. CDR3 DNA sequence: TGTGCCAGCAGCTTAGCCAATGAAAAACTGTTTTTT. It is translated as CASSLANEKLFF.

V gene TRBV5-1 combines with J gene TRBJ2-3; 9 positions agree with TRBD2. The V gene's germline CDR1 is SGHRS and CDR2 YFSETQ. Trimming removed 5 bases from V and 3 bases from J; junction bases left unmatched: 7. The CDR3 has 15 residues. The DNA of the CDR3 is TGCGCCAGCAGGGCGCTAGCGGGGAGGACAGATACGCAGTATTTT. Translating it yields CASRALAGRTDTQYF.

This clonotype has just one count. CDR3 nucleotide sequence: TGTGCCACCAGCAGAGATGATTCCACCCCGGGCAATCAGCCCCAGCATTTT. Its protein is CATSRDDSTPGNQPQHF. The chain joins TRBV15 to TRBJ1-5; D ambiguous. Per the germline V gene, CDR1 is LNHNV and CDR2 is YYDKDF (reference sequence). V dropped 0 bases and J dropped 2 bases, with 14 bases sitting between them. This CDR3 is built from 17 residues.

The CDR3 DNA sequence: TGTGCCAGCAGCATGGACAGTAACAATCAGCCCCAGCATTTT. As protein: CASSMDSNNQPQHF. The chain has TRBV7-9 and TRBJ1-5; D is perhaps TRBD1 (6 bases). Germline V lookup: CDR1 SEHNR, CDR2 FQNEAQ (reference sequence). The V end lost 5 bases, the J end lost 3 bases, and 11 bases lay between the germline ends. CDR3 length equals 14 residues.

This chain joins TRBV7-2 and TRBJ1-2, with D perhaps matching TRBD1 (6 bases). The CDR3 sequence is 15 residues long. The germline gives CDR1 SGHTA, CDR2 FQGNSA. V was pared by 1 base and J by 8 bases, with 17 bases between. CDR3 nucleotide sequence: TGTGCCAGCAGCTTAGGGGGACATATTGGTCAGGGCTACACCTTC. This codes for CASSLGGHIGQGYTF.

To note about this clonotype: A read error may account for a junction end that differs from germline. The chain uses TRBV5-4 and TRBJ2-7; D possibly corresponds to TRBD2 (6 bases). The CDR3 totals 12 residues. Germline-derived CDR1 and CDR2 are SGHNT and YYREEE (reference sequence). CDR3 sequence: CASSSEDVAEGF. CDR3 DNA: TGTGCCAGCAGCTCCGAGGACGTCGCGGAGGGCTTC.

The V gene is TRBV5-1, the J gene TRBJ2-1; 7 bases are shared with TRBD1. CDR3 length: 13 amino acids. CDR1 is SGHRS and CDR2 is YFSETQ in the germline V gene. V was pared by 0 bases and J by 6 bases, with 0 bases of the junction left unmatched. The CDR3 spells CASSLGDSNEQFF. In DNA, the CDR3 is TGCGCCAGCAGCTTGGGGGACAGCAATGAGCAGTTCTTC.

The rearrangement uses TRBV7-9 and TRBJ1-1, with TRBD1 matching 7 bases. Trimming removed 3 bases from V and 10 bases from J; junction bases left unmatched: 8. Germline values: CDR1 SEHNR, CDR2 FQNEAQ (reference sequence). The CDR3 sequence is 13 residues long. The CDR3 DNA follows: TGTGCCAGCAGCTTTACAGGGGACCCCGGAGCTTTCTTT. Translating it yields CASSFTGDPGAFF.

The gene calls are TRBV3-1 and TRBJ1-2; maybe TRBD1 (6 bases). Germline assignment: CDR1 LGHDT and CDR2 YNNKEL (reference sequence). V lost 5 bases to trimming and J lost 6 bases, with 19 bases between them. This CDR3 spans 15 amino acids. CDR3 protein: CASSEDSGHIDGYTF. CDR3 DNA: TGTGCCAGCAGCGAGGACAGCGGACATATCGATGGCTACACCTTC.

The chain uses TRBV1 and TRBJ1-5. TRBV1 has pseudogene status. CDR3 size: 13 residues. DNA of the CDR3: TGCACCAGCAGCCAAGAATGCGTAATTCGCCAGCATTTT. This translates into CTSSQECVIRQHF.

This rearrangement joins TRBV7-6 to TRBJ1-1; 8 bases are shared with TRBD1. Unmatched junction bases numbered 18, after V lost 4 bases and J lost 5 bases. Germline V lookup: CDR1 SGHVS, CDR2 FNYEAQ. The CDR3 totals 18 residues. The CDR3 DNA is TGTGCCAGCAGCTCGATTAGACTCCCCGACAGGGGTGGAACTGAAGCTTTCTTT. This translates into CASSSIRLPDRGGTEAFF. Variable domain in full (rest from reference TRBV7-6 and TRBJ1-1): GAGVSQSPRYKVTKRGQDVALRCDPISGHVSLYWYRQALGQGPEFLTYFNYEAQQDKSGLPNDRFSAERPEGSISTLTIQRTEQRDSAMYRCASSSIRLPDRGGTEAFFGQGTRLTVV.